A selection of T cell receptor beta chains follows, all from one sample in a study of CD8 T cells in Susac syndrome. TCRdb re-analysed the immunoSEQ multiplex PCR reads in MiXCR, keeping a single row per CDR3 protein. The sample comprises roughly 200,000 distinct CDR3 sequences, 90% to 95% of which are singletons, and 0.085% to 0.09% rests with the top ten. Sequenced: CD4+ T cells from PBMCs. The receptor source for this set is a human donor with Susac syndrome. CDR3s include the opening cysteine and the closing phenylalanine or tryptophan. A D gene is named only where the DNA matches it firmly. Not every row has a clone size; where given, it reads once, few, many or a size class.

D	V	J	size	DNA	CDR3
TRBD1	TRBV7-9	TRBJ1-5	.	TGTGCCAGCAGCTTAGGGGGGGACAGGGGACGCCCATTAGATCAGCCCCAGCATTTT	CASSLGGDRGRPLDQPQHF
.	TRBV11-3	TRBJ2-3	.	TGTGCCAGCAGCCGAGGGATCGAGGGAGATACGCAGTATTTT	CASSRGIEGDTQYF
TRBD2	TRBV29-1	TRBJ2-3	.	TGCAGCGTCCGACTAGCGACCACAGATACGCAGTATTTT	CSVRLATTDTQYF
.	TRBV28	TRBJ1-2	.	TGTGCCAGCAGTTTCGGGTCGGAGGTCGGGGTATATGGCTACACCTTC	CASSFGSEVGVYGYTF
TRBD2	TRBV6-1	TRBJ2-5	.	TGTGCCAGCAGCCCCCCGGGGGTAGCGGGAGGAGGGGAGACCCAGTACTTC	CASSPPGVAGGGETQYF
TRBD1	TRBV4-2	TRBJ1-5	.	TGTGCCAGCAGCCAAGGACAGGGTGACAAGCAGCCCCAGCATTTT	CASSQGQGDKQPQHF
.	TRBV10-3	TRBJ1-1	.	TGTGCCATCAGTGATATGTCGAGCACTGAAGCTTTCTTT	CAISDMSSTEAFF
.	TRBV5-4	TRBJ1-2	.	TGTGCCAGCAGCCAGGACAGAACCTATGGCTACACCTTC	CASSQDRTYGYTF
TRBD2	TRBV28	TRBJ2-3	.	TGTGCCAGCAGTTCATCTACCGGGACTAGCGGCACAGATACGCAGTATTTT	CASSSSTGTSGTDTQYF
.	TRBV4-2	TRBJ1-1	.	TGTGCCAGCAGCCAATCAGGCGGAGAAGCTTTCTTT	CASSQSGGEAFF
TRBD2	TRBV6-5	TRBJ2-1	.	TGTGCCAGCAGTTACTCTCGGCCGACTAGCGGGGGGGATGAGCAGTTCTTC	CASSYSRPTSGGDEQFF
.	TRBV6-5	TRBJ1-1	.	TGTGCCATCTCGACTCCGGGCACTGAAGCTTTCTTT	CAISTPGTEAFF
.	TRBV12-3/TRBV12-4	TRBJ2-2	.	TGTGCCAGCAGCGGTACTAGATCCGGGGAGCTGTTTTTT	CASSGTRSGELFF
.	TRBV9	TRBJ1-2	.	TGTGCCAGCAGCGACGCACAGCTTAACTATGGCTACACCTTC	CASSDAQLNYGYTF
TRBD1	TRBV7-9	TRBJ1-2	.	TGTGCCAGCAGCCCCAGGGACAGCTACTATGGCTACACCTTC	CASSPRDSYYGYTF
.	TRBV3-1	TRBJ1-5	.	TGTGCCAGCAGCCATCAAGGGGCTCAGCCCCAGCATTTT	CASSHQGAQPQHF
.	TRBV20-1	TRBJ2-3	.	TGCAGTGCGCCGAAGGGACCATCCGGAGATACGCAGTATTTT	CSAPKGPSGDTQYF
.	TRBV29-1	TRBJ1-2	.	TGCAGCGTCTACCTAGCAAGGAACTATGGCTACACCTTC	CSVYLARNYGYTF
TRBD2	TRBV11-2	TRBJ2-7	.	TGTGCCAGCAGCTTAGGTGGGACTAGCTCCTACGAGCAGTACTTC	CASSLGGTSSYEQYF
.	TRBV7-9	TRBJ1-2	once	TGTGCCAGCATCCTGGGGGGGGACCAAAGCTATGGCTACACCTTC	CASILGGDQSYGYTF
TRBD1	TRBV6-2/TRBV6-3	TRBJ2-1	once	TGTGCCAGCAGACTTCAACGACAGGGGCTAATGTACAATGAGCAGTTCTTC	CASRLQRQGLMYNEQFF
.	TRBV5-1	TRBJ1-3	.	TGCGCCAGCAGCCAGACTTCCTCTGGAAACACCATATATTTT	CASSQTSSGNTIYF
TRBD1	TRBV18	TRBJ1-1	few	TGTGCCAGCTCACGACAGGGGTACACTGAAGCTTTCTTT	CASSRQGYTEAFF
.	TRBV20-1	TRBJ1-3	.	TGCAGTGCTAATACTGGAAACACCATATATTTT	CSANTGNTIYF
.	TRBV12-3/TRBV12-4	TRBJ2-3	.	TGTGCCAGCAGTTTGGCCGGAGCCGATAGCACAGATACGCAGTATTTT	CASSLAGADSTDTQYF
.	TRBV13	TRBJ1-6	.	TGTGCCAGCAGCTCCTGGGGATGGGAAAACAATTCACCCCTCCACTTT	CASSSWGWENNSPLHF
TRBD2	TRBV7-9	TRBJ2-3	.	TGTGCCAGCAGCCCTCCCGGTTACTATAGCGGGGGGGCAGGGCATACGCAGTATTTT	CASSPPGYYSGGAGHTQYF
.	TRBV11-1	TRBJ1-6	.	TGTGCCAGCAGCGGACCTAGAGGGGGTTTTGACAGCTCCTATAATTCACCCCTCCACTTT	CASSGPRGGFDSSYNSPLHF
.	TRBV9	TRBJ1-1	.	TGTGCCAGCAGCGCAGGGGACACTTTGAACACTGAAGCTTTCTTT	CASSAGDTLNTEAFF
TRBD2	TRBV20-1	TRBJ2-3	.	TGCAGTGCCACCAGACTAGCGGGTTTCACAGATACGCAGTATTTT	CSATRLAGFTDTQYF
TRBD1	TRBV19	TRBJ2-2	few	TGTGCCAGTAGTCCCGGGACAGGGAACACCGGGGAGCTGTTTTTT	CASSPGTGNTGELFF
.	TRBV6-5	TRBJ1-2	.	TGTGCCAGCAGTTACTTCTCACCTAACTATGGCTACACCTTC	CASSYFSPNYGYTF
.	TRBV7-9	TRBJ1-4	.	TGTGCCAGCAGTAAACATGGACAAGGGGATGAAAAACTGTTTTTT	CASSKHGQGDEKLFF
.	TRBV20-1	TRBJ1-1	.	TGCAACCTTTACGGCCTCCCGACAGATTTTAAGAACACTGAAGCTTTCTTT	CNLYGLPTDFKNTEAFF
.	TRBV13	TRBJ1-3	.	TGTGCCAGCAGCTTAATAGGCGGGCTCCACTCTGGAAACACCATATATTTT	CASSLIGGLHSGNTIYF
.	TRBV3-1	TRBJ2-1	.	TGTGCCAGCAGCCAAGATAGGGCGGTCCTCGGTATTGAGCAGTTCTTC	CASSQDRAVLGIEQFF
.	TRBV15	TRBJ2-7	.	TGTGCCACCAGCAGCAGGGATTTCGAGCAGTACTTC	CATSSRDFEQYF
TRBD1	TRBV5-1	TRBJ1-6	once	TGCGCCAGCAGCTTGGGACAGGGTGAAGCACCCCTCCACTTT	CASSLGQGEAPLHF
.	TRBV29-1	TRBJ1-1	.	TGCAGCGTTACAGGAAGAGGGGACACTGAAGCTTTCTTT	CSVTGRGDTEAFF
TRBD1	TRBV6-1	TRBJ1-5	.	TGTGCCAGCAGTGTGACAGGGAACAATCAGCCCCAGCATTTT	CASSVTGNNQPQHF
.	TRBV7-2	TRBJ1-2	.	TGTGCCAGTTACACTTACAGGGTTACCGTAGGCTACACCTTC	CASYTYRVTVGYTF
.	TRBV5-4	TRBJ2-4	.	TGTGCCAGCAGCGTTGGGGGTGGAAACATTCAGTACTTC	CASSVGGGNIQYF
TRBD2	TRBV3-1	TRBJ2-1	.	TGTGCCAGCAGCCGGCCTAGCGGAGCTAATGAGCAGTTCTTC	CASSRPSGANEQFF
.	TRBV29-1	TRBJ1-2	.	TGCAGCGTTGAGGTGCAGAATAACTATGGCTACACCTTC	CSVEVQNNYGYTF
.	TRBV6-1	TRBJ2-2	.	TGTGCCAGCAGTGAATGGAGCGCGAACACCGGGGAGCTGTTTTTT	CASSEWSANTGELFF
.	TRBV11-2	TRBJ1-1	.	TGTGCCAGCAGGAGACCCGGGGTGAGGAACACTGAAGCTTTCTTT	CASRRPGVRNTEAFF
TRBD2	TRBV7-3	TRBJ2-5	.	TGTGCCAGCAGCTCGGGACTACCGGGGGAGACCCAGTACTTC	CASSSGLPGETQYF
.	TRBV6-1	TRBJ2-3	.	TGTGCCAGCAGCCGTGACGGGGGGCCGTTGGATACGCAGTATTTT	CASSRDGGPLDTQYF
.	TRBV7-2	TRBJ2-1	.	TGTGCCAGCAGCTTAGGCGGGGGCCTGCCCTACAATGAGCAGTTCTTC	CASSLGGGLPYNEQFF
TRBD1	TRBV4-2	TRBJ2-1	.	TGTGCCAGCAGCCGAAGCGACAGGGATATGAATGAGCAGTTCTTC	CASSRSDRDMNEQFF
TRBD1	TRBV18	TRBJ2-7	.	TGTGCCAGCGGACAGGGGGGCGAGCAGTACTTC	CASGQGGEQYF
.	TRBV28	TRBJ2-5	.	TGTGCCAGCAGTTTAAATATCGCCACCCAAGAGACCCAGTACTTC	CASSLNIATQETQYF
.	TRBV20-1	TRBJ1-5	once	TGCAGTGCTACCAGGGGCGAGGTTCAGCCCCAGCATTTT	CSATRGEVQPQHF
.	TRBV6-5	TRBJ2-2	.	TGTGCCAGCAGTTACGGTTTTTACCGGGACTCGAACACCGGGGAGCTGTTTTTT	CASSYGFYRDSNTGELFF
.	TRBV2	TRBJ1-1	.	TGTGCCAGCAGAAAATTAAATGAGGGATTCACTGAAGCTTTCTTT	CASRKLNEGFTEAFF